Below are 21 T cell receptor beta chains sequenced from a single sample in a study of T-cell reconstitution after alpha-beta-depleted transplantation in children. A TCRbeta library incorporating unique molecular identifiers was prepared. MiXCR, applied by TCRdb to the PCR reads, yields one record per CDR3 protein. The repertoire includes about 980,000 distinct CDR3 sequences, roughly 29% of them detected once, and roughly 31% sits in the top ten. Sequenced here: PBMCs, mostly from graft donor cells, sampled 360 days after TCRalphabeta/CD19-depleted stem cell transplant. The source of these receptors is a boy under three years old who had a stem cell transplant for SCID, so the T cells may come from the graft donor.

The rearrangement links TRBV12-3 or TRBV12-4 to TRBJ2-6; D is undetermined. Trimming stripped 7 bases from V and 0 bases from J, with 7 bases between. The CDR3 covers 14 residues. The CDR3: CASTTSSGANVLTF. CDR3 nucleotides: TGTGCCAGCACGACGAGCTCTGGGGCCAACGTCCTGACTTTC.

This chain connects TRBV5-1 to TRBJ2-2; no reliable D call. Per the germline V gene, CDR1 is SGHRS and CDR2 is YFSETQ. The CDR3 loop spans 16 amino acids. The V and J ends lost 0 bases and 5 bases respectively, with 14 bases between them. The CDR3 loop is CASSLAPHLSTGELFF. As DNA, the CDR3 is TGCGCCAGCAGCTTGGCCCCACACTTGTCGACCGGGGAGCTGTTTTTT.

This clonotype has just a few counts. The CDR3 DNA reads TGTGCCAGCAGTTATAAATCCAGGGAGGCCTACGAGCAGTACTTC. It codes for CASSYKSREAYEQYF. V and J are TRBV6-5 and TRBJ2-7; D may be TRBD2 (6 bases). The CDR3 totals 15 residues. The V gene lost 3 bases and the J gene lost 2 bases, with 14 bases spanning the gap. Germline V gene sequence: CDR1 MNHEY, CDR2 SVGAGI.

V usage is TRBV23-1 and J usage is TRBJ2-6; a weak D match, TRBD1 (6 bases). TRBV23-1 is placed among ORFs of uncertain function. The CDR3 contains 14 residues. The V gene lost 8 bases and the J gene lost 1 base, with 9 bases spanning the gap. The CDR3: CASQGGSGANVLTF. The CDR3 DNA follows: TGCGCCAGCCAAGGGGGATCTGGGGCCAACGTCCTGACTTTC.

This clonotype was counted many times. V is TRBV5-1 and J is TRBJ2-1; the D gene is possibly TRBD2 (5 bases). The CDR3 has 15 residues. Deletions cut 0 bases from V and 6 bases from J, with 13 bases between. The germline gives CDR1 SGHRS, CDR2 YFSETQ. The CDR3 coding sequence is TGCGCCAGCAGCTTGGGGCAGACTAATCCCAATGAGCAGTTCTTC. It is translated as CASSLGQTNPNEQFF.

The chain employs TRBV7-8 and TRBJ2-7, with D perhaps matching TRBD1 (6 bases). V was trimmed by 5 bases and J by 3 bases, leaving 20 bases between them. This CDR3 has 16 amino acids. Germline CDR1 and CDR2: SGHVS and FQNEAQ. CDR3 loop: CASSHPGQGPYYEQYF. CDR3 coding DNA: TGTGCCAGCAGCCACCCGGGACAAGGGCCTTACTACGAGCAGTACTTC.

This CDR3 is CASSFSPRTSQGDEQFF. DNA of the CDR3: TGTGCCAGCAGTTTCTCCCCTCGGACTAGCCAGGGCGATGAGCAGTTCTTC. The J gene is TRBJ2-1, the V gene TRBV27; 8 bases agree with TRBD2. The germline V gene has CDR1 MNHEY and CDR2 SMNVEV (reference sequence). Trimming cost V 3 bases and J 8 bases; bases outside gene matches: 15. The CDR3 sequence is 17 residues long.

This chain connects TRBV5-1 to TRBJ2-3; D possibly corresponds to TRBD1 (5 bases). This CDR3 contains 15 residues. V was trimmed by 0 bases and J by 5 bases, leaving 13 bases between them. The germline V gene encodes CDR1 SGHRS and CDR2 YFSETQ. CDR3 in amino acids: CASSLVTGAVDTQYF. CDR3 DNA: TGCGCCAGCAGCTTGGTGACTGGGGCGGTAGATACGCAGTATTTT. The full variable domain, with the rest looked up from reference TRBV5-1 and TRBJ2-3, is KAGVTQTPRYLIKTRGQQVTLSCSPISGHRSVSWYQQTPGQGLQFLFEYFSETQRNKGNFPGRFSGRQFSNSRSEMNVSTLELGDSALYLCASSLVTGAVDTQYFGPGTRLTVL.

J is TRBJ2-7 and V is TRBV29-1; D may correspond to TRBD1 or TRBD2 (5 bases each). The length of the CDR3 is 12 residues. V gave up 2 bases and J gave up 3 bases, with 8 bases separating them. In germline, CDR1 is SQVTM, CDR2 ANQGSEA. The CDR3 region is CSVEMGDYEQYF. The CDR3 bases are TGCAGCGTTGAAATGGGGGACTACGAGCAGTACTTC.

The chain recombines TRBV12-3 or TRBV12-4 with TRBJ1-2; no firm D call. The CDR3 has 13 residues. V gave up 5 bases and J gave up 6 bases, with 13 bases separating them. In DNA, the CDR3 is TGTGCCAGCAGTCCGCGTTGGTCGGATGGCTACACCTTC. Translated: CASSPRWSDGYTF.

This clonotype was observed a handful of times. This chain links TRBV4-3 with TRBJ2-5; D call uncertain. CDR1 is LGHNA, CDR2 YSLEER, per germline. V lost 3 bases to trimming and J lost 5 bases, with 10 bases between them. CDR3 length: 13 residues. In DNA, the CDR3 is TGCGCCAGCAGCCAGGGAACCTCCGAGACCCAGTACTTC. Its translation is CASSQGTSETQYF.

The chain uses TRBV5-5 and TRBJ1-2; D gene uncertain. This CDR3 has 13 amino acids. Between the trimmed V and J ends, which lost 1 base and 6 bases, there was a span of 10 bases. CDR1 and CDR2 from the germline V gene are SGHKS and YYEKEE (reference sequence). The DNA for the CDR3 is TGTGCCAGCAGCTTGTTGGGTTGGAATGGCTACACCTTC. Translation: CASSLLGWNGYTF.

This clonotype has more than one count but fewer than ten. CDR3 nucleotides: TGCAGTGCTGACAGGGGTTTTAGGAGTAACACTGAAGCTTTCTTT. Translating it yields CSADRGFRSNTEAFF. The chain employs TRBV20-1 and TRBJ1-1; 8 nucleotides match TRBD1. The CDR3 consists of 15 residues. The V and J ends lost 5 bases and 2 bases, in that order; junction bases with no gene match: 10. Germline values: CDR1 DFQATT, CDR2 SNEGSKA (reference sequence).

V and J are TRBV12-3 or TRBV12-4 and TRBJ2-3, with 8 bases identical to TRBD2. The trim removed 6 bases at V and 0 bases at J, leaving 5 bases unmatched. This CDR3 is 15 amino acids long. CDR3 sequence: CASRAGGPSTDTQYF. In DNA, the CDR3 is TGTGCCAGCAGGGCGGGGGGCCCTAGCACAGATACGCAGTATTTT.

The CDR3 loop reads CSAGQGSGYGYTF. CDR3 DNA: TGCAGTGCCGGACAGGGGAGTGGCTATGGCTACACCTTC. J is TRBJ1-2 and V is TRBV20-1; 9 bases are a match to TRBD1. The CDR3 length is 13 residues. V lost 6 bases to trimming and J lost 4 bases; unmatched junction nucleotides: 6. Germline lookup yields CDR1 DFQATT and CDR2 SNEGSKA (reference sequence).

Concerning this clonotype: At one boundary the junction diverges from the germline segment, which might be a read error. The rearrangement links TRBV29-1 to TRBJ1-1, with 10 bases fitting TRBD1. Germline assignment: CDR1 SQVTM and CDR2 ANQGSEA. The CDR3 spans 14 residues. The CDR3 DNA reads TGCAGCGCCCAGAGGACAGGGGGGAACACTGAATCTTTCTTT. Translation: CSAQRTGGNTESFF.

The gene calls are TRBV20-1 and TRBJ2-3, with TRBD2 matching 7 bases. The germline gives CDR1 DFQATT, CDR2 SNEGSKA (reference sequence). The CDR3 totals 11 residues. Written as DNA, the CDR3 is TGCAGCGCGGGGGTTACAGATACGCAGTATTTT. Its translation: CSAGVTDTQYF.

The CDR3 here is CASSPKFGLTGTQYF. The DNA for the CDR3 is TGTGCCAGTAGTCCCAAATTTGGACTAACCGGGACCCAGTACTTC. This chain uses TRBV19 with TRBJ2-5, with a weak D call TRBD2 (6 bases). With 5 bases removed from V and 7 bases from J, the gap between germline ends came to 20 bases. The CDR3 consists of 15 residues. Germline V CDR1 and CDR2: LNHDA, SQIVND (reference sequence).

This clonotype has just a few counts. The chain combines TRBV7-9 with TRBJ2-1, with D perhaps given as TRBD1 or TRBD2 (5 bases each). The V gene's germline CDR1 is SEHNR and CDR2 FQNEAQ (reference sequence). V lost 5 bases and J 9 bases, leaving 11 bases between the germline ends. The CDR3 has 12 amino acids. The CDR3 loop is CASSGVGVEQFF. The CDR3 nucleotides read TGTGCCAGCAGCGGAGTGGGGGTTGAGCAGTTCTTC.

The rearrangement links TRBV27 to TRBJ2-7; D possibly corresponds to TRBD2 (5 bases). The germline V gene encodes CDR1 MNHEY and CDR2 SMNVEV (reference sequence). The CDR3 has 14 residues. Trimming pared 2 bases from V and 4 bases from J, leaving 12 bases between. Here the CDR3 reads CASSLGPSLYEQYF. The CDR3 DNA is TGTGCCAGCAGTTTAGGACCTAGCCTGTACGAGCAGTACTTC.

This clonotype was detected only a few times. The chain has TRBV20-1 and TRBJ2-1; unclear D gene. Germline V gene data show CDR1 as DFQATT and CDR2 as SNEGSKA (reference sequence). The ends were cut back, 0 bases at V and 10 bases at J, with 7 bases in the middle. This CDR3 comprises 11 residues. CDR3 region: CSARENTEQFF. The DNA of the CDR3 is TGCAGTGCTAGAGAGAACACAGAGCAGTTCTTC.